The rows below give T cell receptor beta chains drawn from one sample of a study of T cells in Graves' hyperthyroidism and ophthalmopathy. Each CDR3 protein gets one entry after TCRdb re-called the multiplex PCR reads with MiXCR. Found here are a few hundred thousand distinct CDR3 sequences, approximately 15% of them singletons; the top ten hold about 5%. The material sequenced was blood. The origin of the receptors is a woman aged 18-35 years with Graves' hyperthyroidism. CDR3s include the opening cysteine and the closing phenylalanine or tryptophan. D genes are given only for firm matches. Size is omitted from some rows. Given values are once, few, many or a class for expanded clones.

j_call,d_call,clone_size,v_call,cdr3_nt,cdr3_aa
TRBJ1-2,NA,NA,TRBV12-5,TGTGCTAGTGGTTTAGGGGTGGGACTCTATGGCTACACCTTC,CASGLGVGLYGYTF
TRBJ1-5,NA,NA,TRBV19,TGTGCCAGTAGTATCTTTGGCAGGGGTAATCAGCCCCAGCATTTT,CASSIFGRGNQPQHF
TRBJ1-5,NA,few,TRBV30,TGTGCCAGTAATAGGCCGAATAGCAATCAGCCCCAGCATTTT,CASNRPNSNQPQHF
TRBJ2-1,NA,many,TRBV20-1,TGCAGTGCTAGAGGAGGGGGGTATGACTACAATGAGCAGTTCTTC,CSARGGGYDYNEQFF
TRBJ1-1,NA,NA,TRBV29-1,TGCAGCGTTCTGGGGGGCACTGAAGCTTTCTTT,CSVLGGTEAFF
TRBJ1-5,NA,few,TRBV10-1,TGCGCCAGCAGTGAGTTCCTTGGCGGCACTTGGCCCCAGCATTTT,CASSEFLGGTWPQHF
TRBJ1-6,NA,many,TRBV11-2,TGTGCCAGCAGCCCAGGACAGTATAATTCACCCCTCCACTTT,CASSPGQYNSPLHF
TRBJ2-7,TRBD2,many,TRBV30,TGTGCCTGGAGTGTATACCTACCTAGCGGGAGTCTCCACGAGCAGTACTTC,CAWSVYLPSGSLHEQYF
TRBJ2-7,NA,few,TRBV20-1,TGCAGTGCAGGCCCGGGAACCCGATACGAGCAGTACTTC,CSAGPGTRYEQYF
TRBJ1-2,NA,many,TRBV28,TGTGCCAGCAGTTTCTCTTTTGGCGGGGGGGCGAACTATGGCTACACCTTC,CASSFSFGGGANYGYTF
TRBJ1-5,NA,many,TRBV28,TGTGCCAGCAGCTCCGTCGGTGGGAATAGCAATCAGCCCCAGCATTTT,CASSSVGGNSNQPQHF
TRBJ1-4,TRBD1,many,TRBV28,TGTGCCAGCAGAACGACAGGGGGGACAACTAATGAAAAACTGTTTTTT,CASRTTGGTTNEKLFF
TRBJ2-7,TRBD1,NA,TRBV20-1,TGCAGTGCTAGAAAACCAGGGACAGGGACCTACGAGCAGTACTTC,CSARKPGTGTYEQYF
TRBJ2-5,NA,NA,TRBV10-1,TGCGCCAGCAGTGATCGCAGGACCCAAGAGACCCAGTACTTC,CASSDRRTQETQYF
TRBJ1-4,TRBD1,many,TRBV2,TGTGCCAGCAGGGAAGACAGGGGATCTTATGAAAAACTGTTTTTT,CASREDRGSYEKLFF
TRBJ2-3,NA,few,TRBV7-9,TGTGCCAGCAGCTTAGCGAGGGGCGAAAGCACAGATACGCAGTATTTT,CASSLARGESTDTQYF
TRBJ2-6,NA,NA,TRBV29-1,TGCAGCGTTGAAGAGGGAGGGGGCGCCCTCATAGGTGGGGCCAACGTCCTGACTTTC,CSVEEGGGALIGGANVLTF
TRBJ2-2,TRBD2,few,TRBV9,TGTGCCAGCAGCGTAGAACTAGCGGGAGTGTCTAACACCGGGGAGCTGTTTTTT,CASSVELAGVSNTGELFF
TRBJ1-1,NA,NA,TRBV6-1,TGTGCCAGCAGTGACGAGAAGGGTTCGGCGCGGACCCTGAACACTGAAGCTTTCTTT,CASSDEKGSARTLNTEAFF
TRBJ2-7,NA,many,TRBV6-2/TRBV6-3,TGTGCCAGCACCGGTCCTGGGGGGCGACCCTCCTACGAGCAGTACTTC,CASTGPGGRPSYEQYF
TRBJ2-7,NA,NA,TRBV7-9,TGTGCCAGCAGCCCTCTCCAGCGGGACGAGCAGTACTTC,CASSPLQRDEQYF
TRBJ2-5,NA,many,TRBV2,TGTGCCAGCGGCCCGGGAGCCTGGGAGACCCAGTACTTC,CASGPGAWETQYF
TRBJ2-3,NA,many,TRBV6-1,TGTGCCAGCAGCCGTGACCAGGGAGGAGATACGCAGTATTTT,CASSRDQGGDTQYF
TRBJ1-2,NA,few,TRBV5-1,TGCGCCAGCAGCTGGGGGACAAGGCAATTCTATGGCTACACCTTC,CASSWGTRQFYGYTF
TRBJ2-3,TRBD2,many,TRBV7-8,TGTGCCAGCAGACCCGCGAGGACTAGCGGGAGGGAAGATACGCAGTATTTT,CASRPARTSGREDTQYF
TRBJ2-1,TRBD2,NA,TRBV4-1,TGCGCCAGCAGCCAAGAGGTTAGCGGGAGGGTAGGGTACAATGAGCAGTTCTTC,CASSQEVSGRVGYNEQFF
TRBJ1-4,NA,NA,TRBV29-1,TGCAGCGTTCGAGGGGTCATCGGGGCCACTAATGAAAAACTGTTTTTT,CSVRGVIGATNEKLFF
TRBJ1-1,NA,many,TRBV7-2,TGTGCCAGCAGCTCAGGGGTACGCACTGAAGCTTTCTTT,CASSSGVRTEAFF
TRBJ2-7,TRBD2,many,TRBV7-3,TGTGCCAGCAGTCGGACTAGCGGAGGTACAAACGAGCAGTACTTC,CASSRTSGGTNEQYF
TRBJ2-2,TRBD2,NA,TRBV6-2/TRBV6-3,TGTGCCAGCAGTTACAGGAGCGGGAGGTCTGACACCGGGGAGCTGTTTTTT,CASSYRSGRSDTGELFF
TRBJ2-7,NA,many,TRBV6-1,TGTGCCAGCAGTTACGGGCGAGAACCGCGATACGAGCAGTACTTC,CASSYGREPRYEQYF
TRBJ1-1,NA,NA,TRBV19,TGTGCCAGTAGTATGGGCAAGACAGGCAGTTGGTACACTGAAGCTTTCTTT,CASSMGKTGSWYTEAFF
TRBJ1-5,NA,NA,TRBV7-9,TGTGCCAGCAGCTTACTCCGGGAGAGGGGCACAGATACGCAGCATTTT,CASSLLRERGTDTQHF
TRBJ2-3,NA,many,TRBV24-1,TGTGCCACCAGTGCTTTGACAAGGGATACGCAGTATTTT,CATSALTRDTQYF
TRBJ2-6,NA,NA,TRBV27,TGTGCCAGCAGTGCGCGGGGCTCTGGGGCCAACGTCCTGACTTTC,CASSARGSGANVLTF
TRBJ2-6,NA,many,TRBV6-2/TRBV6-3,TGTGCCAGCAGTTACGGACGGATGACTGGGGCCAACGTCCTGACTTTC,CASSYGRMTGANVLTF
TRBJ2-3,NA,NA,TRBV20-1,TGCAGTGCTAGAGATGCCAGGTTCGGAAGCACAGATACGCAGTATTTT,CSARDARFGSTDTQYF
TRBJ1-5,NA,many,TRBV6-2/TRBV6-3,TGTGCCAGCAGTTATGGACTCGGGCATCAGCCCCAGCATTTT,CASSYGLGHQPQHF
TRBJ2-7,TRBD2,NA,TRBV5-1,TGCGCCAGCAGCTTGTTGCCCGGGAGGGCTGGCGGGGAGCAGTACTTC,CASSLLPGRAGGEQYF
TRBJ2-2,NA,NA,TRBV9,TGTGCCAGCAGCCTCGGGGCCATCGGGGAGCTGTTTTTT,CASSLGAIGELFF
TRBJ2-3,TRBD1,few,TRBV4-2,TGTGCCAGCAGCCAAGATGGGGACAGTAGCACAGATACGCAGTATTTT,CASSQDGDSSTDTQYF
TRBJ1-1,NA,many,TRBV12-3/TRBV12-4,TGTGCCAGCACCGGGGACACCGGAGTCACTGAAGCTTTCTTT,CASTGDTGVTEAFF
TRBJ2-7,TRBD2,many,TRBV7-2,TGTGCCAGCAGCTTGAGGCGGGAGACCCCCGAGCAGTACTTC,CASSLRRETPEQYF
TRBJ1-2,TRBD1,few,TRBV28,TGTGCCAGCAGTTTTCCCCCCCCGTCCCGGGACAGGGGCCGGGGGGGAGGGGATGGTGGCTACACCTTC,CASSFPPPSRDRGRGGGDGGYTF
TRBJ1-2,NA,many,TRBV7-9,TGTGCCAGCCCCACCCCGCAGGGTGCCTATGGCTACACCTTC,CASPTPQGAYGYTF
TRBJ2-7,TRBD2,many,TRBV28,TGTGCCAGCAGGCGGACTAGCGGGTTACCAGCTAGGCGCGACGAGCAGTACTTC,CASRRTSGLPARRDEQYF
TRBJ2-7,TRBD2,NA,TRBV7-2,TGTGCCAGCAGCTTAGCCCCGGGACTAGCGGCCTCCTACGAGCAGTACTTC,CASSLAPGLAASYEQYF
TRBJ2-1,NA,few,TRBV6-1,TGTGCCAGCAGTGAAGCGCTCCGGAATGAGCAGTTCTTC,CASSEALRNEQFF
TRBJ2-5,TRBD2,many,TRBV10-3,TGTGCCATCAGTGAACTAGCGGGAGGGCCGGGACAAGAGACCCAGTACTTC,CAISELAGGPGQETQYF
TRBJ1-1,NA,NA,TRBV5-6,TGTGCCAGCAGGGCAGACGGGGGAATGAACACTGAAGCTTTCTTT,CASRADGGMNTEAFF
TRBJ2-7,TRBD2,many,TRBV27,TGTGCCAGCAGTTTTGCCAGGACTAGCGGGAAGTACGAGCAGTACTTC,CASSFARTSGKYEQYF
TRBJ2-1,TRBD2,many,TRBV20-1,TGCAGTGCTAGAGTGGCGGGAGGCGTTTGGTATGAGCAGTTCTTC,CSARVAGGVWYEQFF
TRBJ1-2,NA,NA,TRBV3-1,TGTGCCAGCAGCCAAGGGGCCAGGGCCTATGGCTACACCTTC,CASSQGARAYGYTF
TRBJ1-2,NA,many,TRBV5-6,TGTGCCAGCAGCTTGGGCTCGACCTACACCTTC,CASSLGSTYTF
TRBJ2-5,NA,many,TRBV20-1,TGCAGTGCGTTTCGGACCGACCAAGAGACCCAGTACTTC,CSAFRTDQETQYF
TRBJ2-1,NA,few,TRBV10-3,TGTGCCATCAGTGATTTTGGGAGCTCCTACAATGAGCAGTTCTTC,CAISDFGSSYNEQFF
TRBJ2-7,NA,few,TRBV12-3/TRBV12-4,TGTGCCAGCAGTTTAGCGCCAGGCTACGAGCAGTACTTC,CASSLAPGYEQYF
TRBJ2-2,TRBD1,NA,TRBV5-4,TGTGCCAGCGGGACAGTGACGAACACCGGGGAGCTGTTTTTT,CASGTVTNTGELFF